Listed below are T cell receptor beta chains from one sample, sequenced in a study of T-cell reconstitution after alpha-beta-depleted transplantation in children. TCRdb itself ran the PCR reads through MiXCR, one entry per CDR3 protein. The repertoire has 350,000 to 400,000 distinct CDR3 sequences, over 20% of them found once; the top ten carry less than 4.5%. Sequenced material: PBMCs from the stem cell graft donor, taken from the stem cell graft. The receptors derive from a human donor who donated a stem cell graft to a child with acute myeloid leukemia. Both conserved end residues are part of each CDR3. D genes are given only for firm matches. Clone size, where shown, is once, few, many, or a class for clones that have expanded.

V gene	clone size	D gene	J gene	CDR3 protein	CDR3 DNA
TRBV29-1	many	TRBD1	TRBJ2-7	CSVIKDRTYEQYF	TGCAGCGTTATCAAGGACAGGACCTACGAGCAGTACTTC
TRBV12-3/TRBV12-4	.	.	TRBJ1-4	CASSFRRNNEKLFF	TGTGCCAGCAGTTTTCGACGAAATAATGAAAAACTGTTTTTT
TRBV27	few	.	TRBJ1-6	CATRGGSENSPLHF	TGTGCAACCAGGGGAGGCTCCGAGAATTCACCCCTCCACTTT
TRBV12-3/TRBV12-4	.	TRBD2	TRBJ2-2	CASSFGGSVTGELFF	TGTGCCAGCAGTTTCGGCGGGAGTGTCACCGGGGAGCTGTTTTTT
TRBV20-1	few	TRBD2	TRBJ2-1	CSARILAGNPYNEQFF	TGCAGTGCTAGAATCCTAGCGGGAAACCCCTACAATGAGCAGTTCTTC
TRBV19	.	TRBD1	TRBJ2-1	CASGRQGPNEQFF	TGTGCCAGTGGGCGACAGGGGCCCAATGAGCAGTTCTTC
TRBV5-1	.	TRBD1	TRBJ1-1	CASSPGTGVNTEAFF	TGCGCCAGCAGCCCTGGGACAGGAGTGAACACTGAAGCTTTCTTT
TRBV29-1	few	TRBD2	TRBJ2-7	CSARGGYSYEQYF	TGCAGCGCCCGGGGGGGCTACTCCTACGAGCAGTACTTC
TRBV9	few	.	TRBJ1-1	CASSVDPLVDTEAFF	TGTGCCAGCAGCGTAGATCCACTTGTGGACACTGAAGCTTTCTTT
TRBV20-1	many	.	TRBJ2-1	CSARDQTKGEQFF	TGCAGTGCTAGGGACCAAACTAAGGGTGAGCAGTTCTTC
TRBV7-3	many	.	TRBJ2-2	CASSLGPAGNTGELFF	TGTGCCAGCAGCTTAGGTCCAGCGGGCAACACCGGGGAGCTGTTTTTT
TRBV9	.	TRBD1	TRBJ1-2	CASSAPGTGWGYGYTF	TGTGCCAGCAGCGCTCCCGGGACAGGGTGGGGTTATGGCTACACCTTC
TRBV20-1	many	TRBD2	TRBJ2-7	CSAIAGGPREQYF	TGCAGTGCCATAGCGGGAGGGCCTCGCGAGCAGTACTTC
TRBV11-2	.	.	TRBJ1-3	CASSPSRSGNTIYF	TGTGCCAGCAGCCCCTCCCGCTCTGGAAACACCATATATTTT
TRBV7-2	.	TRBD2	TRBJ2-3	CASSPTSGSKMGTQYF	TGTGCCAGCAGCCCTACTAGCGGGAGTAAGATGGGTACGCAGTATTTT
TRBV24-1	few	.	TRBJ2-1	CATSEGPGTDNEQFF	TGTGCCACCAGTGAAGGTCCCGGGACGGACAATGAGCAGTTCTTC
TRBV29-1	.	.	TRBJ2-1	CSVEGSRGNEQFF	TGCAGCGTTGAAGGGTCGAGAGGGAATGAGCAGTTCTTC
TRBV25-1	.	TRBD1	TRBJ2-7	CASAGQGLSEQYF	TGTGCCAGCGCGGGACAGGGTTTATCCGAGCAGTACTTC
TRBV28	.	.	TRBJ2-7	CASSWRAIGDEQYF	TGTGCCAGCAGTTGGAGGGCGATCGGGGACGAGCAGTACTTC
TRBV7-6	many	.	TRBJ2-1	CASSASRLAYSYNEQFF	TGTGCCAGCAGCGCCAGCCGCCTAGCGTACTCCTACAATGAGCAGTTCTTC
TRBV7-9	.	TRBD2	TRBJ2-1	CASSPNGGLAAVNEQFF	TGTGCCAGCAGCCCAAACGGGGGACTAGCGGCCGTCAATGAGCAGTTCTTC
TRBV27	.	TRBD2	TRBJ2-7	CASSLIVPSGAYEQYF	TGTGCCAGCAGTTTAATCGTGCCTAGCGGCGCCTACGAGCAGTACTTC
TRBV29-1	few	.	TRBJ2-1	CSAQGGPSSYNEQFF	TGCAGCGCGCAGGGGGGGCCGAGCTCCTACAATGAGCAGTTCTTC
TRBV29-1	few	.	TRBJ1-1	CSDREGLNTEAFF	TGCAGCGACAGGGAGGGACTCAACACTGAAGCTTTCTTT
TRBV28	.	.	TRBJ2-3	CASRIPGPKLDTQYF	TGTGCCAGCAGGATCCCCGGGCCCAAGCTGGATACGCAGTATTTT
TRBV7-8	many	TRBD2	TRBJ2-1	CASSLPASGSAHEQFF	TGTGCCAGCAGCTTACCTGCTAGCGGGAGTGCGCATGAGCAGTTCTTC
TRBV28	.	TRBD2	TRBJ2-7	CASSGLAVSYEQYF	TGTGCCAGCAGCGGGCTAGCGGTCTCCTACGAGCAGTACTTC
TRBV11-2	.	TRBD2	TRBJ2-7	CASSLVHGTSGTGSYEQYF	TGTGCCAGCAGCTTAGTTCATGGGACTAGCGGGACCGGCTCCTACGAGCAGTACTTC
TRBV12-3/TRBV12-4	.	TRBD1	TRBJ1-1	CASSLGQGAPEAFF	TGTGCCAGCAGTTTAGGACAGGGGGCCCCTGAAGCTTTCTTT
TRBV3-1	.	TRBD2	TRBJ2-7	CASSQVTSGTGSYEQYF	TGTGCCAGCAGCCAAGTCACTAGCGGGACCGGATCCTACGAGCAGTACTTC
TRBV20-1	.	TRBD2	TRBJ2-7	CSADSGTSGRALKAYEQYF	TGCAGTGCTGATTCGGGGACTAGCGGGAGGGCGTTGAAGGCCTACGAGCAGTACTTC
TRBV27	.	TRBD2	TRBJ2-3	CASSFAGVGLDTQYF	TGTGCCAGCAGTTTTGCGGGAGTTGGGTTGGATACGCAGTATTTT
TRBV29-1	many	.	TRBJ2-3	CSVVVGTNTQYF	TGCAGCGTTGTGGTCGGTACGAATACGCAGTATTTT
TRBV7-2	.	.	TRBJ2-3	CASSLSGMGPDTQYF	TGTGCCAGCAGCTTGTCCGGGATGGGGCCAGATACGCAGTATTTT
TRBV11-3	.	.	TRBJ2-2	CASSPRWSGELFF	TGTGCCAGCAGCCCCCGTTGGAGCGGGGAGCTGTTTTTT
TRBV7-9	few	.	TRBJ2-3	CASSLDEVPGTDTQYF	TGTGCCAGCAGCTTAGATGAGGTTCCGGGCACAGATACGCAGTATTTT
TRBV12-3/TRBV12-4	.	.	TRBJ2-3	CASSSGHSTDTQYF	TGTGCCAGCAGTTCGGGGCATAGCACAGATACGCAGTATTTT
TRBV20-1	few	TRBD2	TRBJ2-1	CSARGPSAGDDEQFF	TGCAGTGCTAGAGGGCCCTCAGCGGGAGATGATGAGCAGTTCTTC
TRBV28	.	.	TRBJ2-7	CASSFPGKNEQYF	TGTGCCAGCAGTTTCCCAGGGAAGAACGAGCAGTACTTC
TRBV24-1	.	TRBD1	TRBJ2-1	CATSGTGGHEQFF	TGTGCCACCAGTGGGACAGGGGGCCATGAGCAGTTCTTC